This T cell receptor beta chain was found in a study of T cells in Graves' hyperthyroidism and ophthalmopathy (dated 2019 in TCRdb). With regard to the full study: Peripheral blood samples were taken at initial diagnosis, before any treatment was given. To identify distinguishing TCR V-J signatures, a discovery cohort of about 100 patients was used, comprising 40 to 45 with Graves' ophthalmopathy and 55 to 65 with stable Graves' hyperthyroidism. TCR Vbeta CDR3 sequencing of 140 or so peripheral blood samples (approximately 44 ophthalmopathy, about 75 hyperthyroidism and around 17 progressor patients) is reported in the paper. In about six Graves' hyperthyroidism patients, the study also compared T-cell repertoires from thyroid tissue with T-cell repertoires from blood. An independent validation cohort of some 18 hyperthyroidism patients and more than 15 patients who later progressed to ophthalmopathy tested prospective prediction of ophthalmopathy. The 95 to 100 discovery patients were divided at random into training and test sets in a 7:3 ratio. Once sampling was done, hyperthyroidism patients were given methimazole at a starting dose of 30 mg daily, whereas ophthalmopathy patients were given high-dose intravenous methylprednisolone. The full study reports these points: In validation, the model predicted progression to ophthalmopathy a median of approximately 6.3 months before onset, with about 70% sensitivity and roughly 77% specificity. Sample size was not statistically predetermined, and investigators were not blinded to group allocation. Most expanded thyroid clonotypes (frequency above 0.001) were also found in blood, which suggests that blood repertoires may mirror thyroid immune responses. A 13 V-J signature model separated ophthalmopathy from stable hyperthyroidism, with around 90% sensitivity and just under 84% specificity in cross-validation and 80%/75% in testing.

Graves' hyperthyroidism was defined as stable when no progression to ophthalmopathy occurred over 18 months of follow-up. The hyperthyroidism patients were between 18 and 65 years old and newly diagnosed, with a disease duration of less than 2 months. Exclusion was applied to patients with uncontrolled infections, other autoimmune diseases, pregnancy or lactation. Diagnoses were established on the basis of clinical symptoms, serum thyroxine and TRAb, thyroid ultrasound, and orbital computed tomography. PBMCs were separated from roughly 10 ml of fresh peripheral blood using Ficoll-Paque density gradient centrifugation. Total RNA was extracted with Trizol reagent, and quality was checked on an Agilent 2100 Bioanalyzer. Trimming takes 2 bases off V and 5 bases off J; junction bases not matched to a gene: 5. Taken from cysteine to phenylalanine, the CDR3 has 14 residues. The retained sequence is limited to the CDR3, 42 bases, with the frame set at the first base. The germline V gene yields SGHTA for CDR1 and FQGNSA for CDR2.

About this clonotype itself: Its antigen is unknown. Per-nucleotide qualities are absent, and no much larger clonotype sits a single base away.

The TCR beta CDR3 regions were amplified from the RNA transcripts. For the first round of RT-PCR on the TCR CDR3, the HTBI primer set was used together with the Qiagen OneStep RT-PCR kit. A second multiplex PCR round built the libraries, followed by size selection and purification. Paired-end sequencing of the libraries was performed with 100 bp reads on an Illumina HiSeq2000. In the paper's pipeline: SOAPnuke was used to process the raw data, throwing out any read that contained adapters or uncalled bases, had a mean Phred below 15, or lacked an exact constant-primer or identifier match. COPE v1.2.5 was used to merge high-quality paired reads, and clonotypes were defined as unique nucleotide sequences. Clonotypes were aligned to IMGT TRBV, TRBD and TRBJ reference segments using MiTCR v1.1. Analysis was restricted to V-J combinations with a frequency above 0.0001, which covered 99% to 99.2% of repertoires. The TCS score was defined as the ratio of F50 (clonal expansion) to E x V (chaos), calculated using BLOSUM62-based TCRdist between CDR3 peptides within each V-J. Welch's t-statistics and random forest reduced roughly 500 V-J features to 13, which were used in a naive Bayes classifier (R e1071). TCRdb trimmed the raw reads at Q25, called clones with MiXCR and kept productive beta chains. Rows with a matching CDR3 protein are joined into one entry that keeps the most common DNA and genes. The V and J calls follow TCRdb's processing rather than the paper's. The sample data list under 650,000 distinct CDR3 sequences, and roughly 17% of these were observed just once. The ten largest clones take up 3% to 4% of the sample.

Source material: blood. This clonotype was obtained from a woman younger than 45 with Graves' hyperthyroidism. In this chain, TRBV7-2 is recombined with TRBJ2-7; TRBD2 lines up with 8 middle nucleotides. The CDR3 protein: CASSLTGAGDEQYF. Read as DNA, the sequence is TGTGCCAGCAGCTTAACAGGAGCGGGAGACGAGCAGTACTTC. The CDR3, completed at both ends by the reference TRBV7-2 and TRBJ2-7 genes, gives the full variable domain GAGVSQSPSNKVTEKGKDVELRCDPISGHTALYWYRQSLGQGLEFLIYFQGNSAPDKSGLPSDRFSAERTGGSVSTLTIQRTQQEDSAVYLCASSLTGAGDEQYFGPGTRLTVT.